This TCR beta chain derives from a study of T cells in Graves' hyperthyroidism and ophthalmopathy. CDR1 and CDR2 from the germline V gene are MNHEY and SVGEGT. The CDR3 has 14 residues. The germline V and J ends were trimmed by 3 bases and 0 bases, with 7 bases remaining between them. Template material for amplifying TCR beta CDR3 regions consisted of RNA transcripts. The study used the HTBI primer set for a first-round RT-PCR of the TCR CDR3. TCRdb analysed the multiplex PCR reads with MiXCR anew, one entry per CDR3 protein. The table lists under 550,000 distinct CDR3 sequences, around 20% of them singletons, with over 45% in the top ten.

The chain links TRBV6-2 or TRBV6-3 to TRBJ2-3; D is unresolved. The sequenced sample consisted of blood. This receptor was identified in a man aged 40-49 years with Graves' ophthalmopathy. CDR3 residues: CASSYQKSTDTQYF. The DNA for the CDR3 is TGTGCCAGCAGTTATCAGAAGAGCACAGATACGCAGTATTTT.